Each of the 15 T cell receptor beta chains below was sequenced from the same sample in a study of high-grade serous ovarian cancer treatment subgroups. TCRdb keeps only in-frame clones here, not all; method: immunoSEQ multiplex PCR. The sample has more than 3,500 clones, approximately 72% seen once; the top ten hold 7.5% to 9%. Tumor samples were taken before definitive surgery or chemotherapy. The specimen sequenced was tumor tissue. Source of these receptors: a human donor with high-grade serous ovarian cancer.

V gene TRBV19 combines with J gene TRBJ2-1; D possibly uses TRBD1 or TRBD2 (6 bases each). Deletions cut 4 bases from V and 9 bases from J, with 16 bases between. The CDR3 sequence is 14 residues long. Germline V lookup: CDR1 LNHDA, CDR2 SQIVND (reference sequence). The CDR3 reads CASSKGEEESEQFF. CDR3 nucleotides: TGTGCCAGTAGTAAGGGGGAGGAAGAAAGTGAGCAGTTCTTC. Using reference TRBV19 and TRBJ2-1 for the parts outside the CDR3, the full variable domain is DGGITQSPKYLFRKEGQNVTLSCEQNLNHDAMYWYRQDPGQGLRLIYYSQIVNDFQKGDIAEGYSVSREKKESFPLTVTSAQKNPTAFYLCASSKGEEESEQFFGPGTRLTVL.

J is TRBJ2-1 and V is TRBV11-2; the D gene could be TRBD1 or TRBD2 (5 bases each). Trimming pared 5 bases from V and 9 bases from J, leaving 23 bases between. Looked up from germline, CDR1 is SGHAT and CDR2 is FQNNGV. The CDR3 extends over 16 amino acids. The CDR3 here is CASSPEAAGYNAEQFF. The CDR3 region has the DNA TGTGCCAGCAGCCCGGAGGCGGCAGGGTATAACGCTGAGCAGTTCTTC. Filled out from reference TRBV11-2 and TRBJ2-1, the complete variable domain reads EAGVAQSPRYKIIEKRQSVAFWCNPISGHATLYWYQQILGQGPKLLIQFQNNGVVDDSQLPKDRFSAERLKGVDSTLKIQPAKLEDSAVYLCASSPEAAGYNAEQFFGPGTRLTVL.

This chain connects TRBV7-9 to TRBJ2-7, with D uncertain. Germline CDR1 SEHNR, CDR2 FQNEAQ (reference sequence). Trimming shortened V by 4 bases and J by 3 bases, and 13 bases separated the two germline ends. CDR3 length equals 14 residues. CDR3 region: CASSSTTLNYEQYF. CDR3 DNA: TGTGCCAGCAGCTCCACGACACTAAACTACGAGCAGTACTTC.

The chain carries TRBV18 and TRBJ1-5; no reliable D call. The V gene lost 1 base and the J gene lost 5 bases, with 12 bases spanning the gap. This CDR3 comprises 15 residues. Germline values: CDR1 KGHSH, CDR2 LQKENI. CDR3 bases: TGTGCCAGCTCACCACAATACACAGCGGATCAGCCCCAGCATTTT. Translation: CASSPQYTADQPQHF.

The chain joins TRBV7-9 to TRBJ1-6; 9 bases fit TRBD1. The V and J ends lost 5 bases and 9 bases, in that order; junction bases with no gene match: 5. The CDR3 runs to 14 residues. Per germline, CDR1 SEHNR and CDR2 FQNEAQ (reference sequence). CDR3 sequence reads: CASSPGQGGSPLHF. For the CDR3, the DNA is TGTGCCAGCAGCCCGGGACAGGGAGGTTCACCCCTCCACTTT.

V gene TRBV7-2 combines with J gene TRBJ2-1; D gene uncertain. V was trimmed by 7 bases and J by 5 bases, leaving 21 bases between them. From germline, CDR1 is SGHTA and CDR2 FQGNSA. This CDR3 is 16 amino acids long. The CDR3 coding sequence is TGTGCCAGCACCTCCGGAGCGATGGGCCTGCACAATGAGCAGTTCTTC. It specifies CASTSGAMGLHNEQFF.

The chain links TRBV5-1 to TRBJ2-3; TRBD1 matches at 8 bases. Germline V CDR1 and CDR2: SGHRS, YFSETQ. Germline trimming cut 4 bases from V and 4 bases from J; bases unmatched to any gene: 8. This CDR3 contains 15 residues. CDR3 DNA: TGCGCCAGCAGCCCGACAGGGGTTCGGGCAGATACGCAGTATTTT. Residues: CASSPTGVRADTQYF.

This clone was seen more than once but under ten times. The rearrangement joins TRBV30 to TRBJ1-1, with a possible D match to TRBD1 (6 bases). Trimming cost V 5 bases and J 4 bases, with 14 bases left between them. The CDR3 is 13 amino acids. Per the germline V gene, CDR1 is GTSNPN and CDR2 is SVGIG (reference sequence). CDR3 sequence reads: CAWVGAGGTEAFF. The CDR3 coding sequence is TGTGCCTGGGTGGGGGCAGGAGGCACTGAAGCTTTCTTT.

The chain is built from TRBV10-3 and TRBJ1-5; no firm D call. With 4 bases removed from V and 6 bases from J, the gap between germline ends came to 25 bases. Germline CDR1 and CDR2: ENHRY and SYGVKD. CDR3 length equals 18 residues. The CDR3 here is CAISGVEGSALIGQPQHF. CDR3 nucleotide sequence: TGTGCCATCAGTGGTGTAGAGGGCTCTGCCCTAATCGGTCAGCCCCAGCATTTT.

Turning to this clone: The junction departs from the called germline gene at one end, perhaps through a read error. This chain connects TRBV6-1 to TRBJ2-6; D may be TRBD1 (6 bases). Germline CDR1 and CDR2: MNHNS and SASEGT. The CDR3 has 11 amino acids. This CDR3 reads CASSDGWTVPF. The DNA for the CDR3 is TGTGCCAGCAGCGACGGATGGACAGTCCCGTTC.

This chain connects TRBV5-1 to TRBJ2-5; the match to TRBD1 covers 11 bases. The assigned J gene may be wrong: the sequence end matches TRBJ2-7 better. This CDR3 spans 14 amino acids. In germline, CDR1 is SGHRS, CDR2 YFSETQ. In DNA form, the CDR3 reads TGCGCCAGCAGCTTGGGGGACAGGGGGTACGAGCAGTACTTC. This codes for CASSLGDRGYEQYF.

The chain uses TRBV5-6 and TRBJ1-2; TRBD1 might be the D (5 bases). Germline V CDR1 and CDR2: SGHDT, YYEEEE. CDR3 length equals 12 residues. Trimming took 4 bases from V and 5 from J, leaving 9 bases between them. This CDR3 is CASSTGPYGYTF. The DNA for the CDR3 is TGTGCCAGCAGCACAGGCCCGTATGGCTACACCTTC.

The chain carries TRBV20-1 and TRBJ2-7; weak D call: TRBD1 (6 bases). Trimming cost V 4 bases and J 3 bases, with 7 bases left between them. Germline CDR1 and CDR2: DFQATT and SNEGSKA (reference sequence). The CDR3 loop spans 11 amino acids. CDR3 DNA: TGCAGTGCTATACAGGGCTACGAGCAGTACTTC. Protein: CSAIQGYEQYF.

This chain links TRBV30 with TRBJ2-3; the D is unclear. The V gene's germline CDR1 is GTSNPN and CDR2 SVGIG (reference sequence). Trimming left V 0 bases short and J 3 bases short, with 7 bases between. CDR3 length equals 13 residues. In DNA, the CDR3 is TGTGCCTGGAGTGTAAAGGGTACAGATACGCAGTATTTT. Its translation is CAWSVKGTDTQYF.

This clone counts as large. CDR3: CASSQGMGYEQYF. The CDR3 DNA reads as TGCGCCAGCAGCCAGGGGATGGGGTACGAGCAGTACTTC. The chain employs TRBV4-1 and TRBJ2-7, with D unresolved. V was clipped by 3 bases and J by 4 bases, with 10 bases between them. This CDR3 comprises 13 residues. The germline gives CDR1 MGHRA, CDR2 YSYEKL.